These T cell receptor beta chains were read from a single sample in a study of OX40 agonist ivuxolimab in advanced cancers. Sequencing used immunoSEQ multiplex PCR; TCRdb keeps in-frame clones, though not all of them. The sample contains 30,000 to 35,000 clones, around 92% of which appear only once. This specimen was CD4+ or CD8+ T cells sorted from blood, taken in a trial of the OX40 agonist ivuxolimab. The receptor set was obtained from an adult with an advanced solid tumor such as melanoma, head and neck, liver or kidney cancer. Each CDR3 is given with its conserved first and last residue. A D gene is named only where the DNA matches it firmly. Clone size appears in some rows only: once, few, many, or a class for an expanded clone.

length	size	J	D	V	CDR3	DNA
17	-	TRBJ2-7	TRBD2	TRBV5-6	CASSLGPRSGAPYEQYF	TGTGCCAGCAGCTTGGGCCCGAGGAGCGGGGCTCCCTACGAGCAGTACTTC
15	many	TRBJ2-5	TRBD1	TRBV4-3	CASSQGDRAQETQYF	TGCGCCAGCAGCCAAGGGGACAGGGCGCAAGAGACCCAGTACTTC
13	-	TRBJ2-7	-	TRBV27	CASSFAGTYEQYF	TGTGCCAGCAGTTTTGCAGGAACCTACGAGCAGTACTTC
14	-	TRBJ2-7	TRBD1	TRBV19	CASSWTGEVYEQYF	TGTGCCAGTAGTTGGACAGGGGAAGTCTACGAGCAGTACTTC
17	once	TRBJ2-2	TRBD2	TRBV27	CATGLAGVLPNTGELFF	TGTGCCACCGGACTAGCGGGAGTTCTTCCTAACACCGGGGAGCTGTTTTTT
15	-	TRBJ2-3	-	TRBV2	CASSERKGGTDTQYF	TGTGCCAGCAGTGAGAGAAAGGGTGGCACAGATACGCAGTATTTT
14	-	TRBJ1-5	-	TRBV2	CASSAALSNQPQHF	TGTGCCAGCAGTGCGGCGTTAAGCAATCAGCCCCAGCATTTT
16	-	TRBJ2-1	-	TRBV11-2	CASSPTPTSSYNEQFF	TGTGCCAGCAGCCCGACCCCGACTAGCTCCTACAATGAGCAGTTCTTC
11	-	TRBJ2-7	-	TRBV7-9	CASSTSYEQYF	TGTGCCAGCAGCACCTCCTACGAGCAGTACTTC
16	-	TRBJ2-5	TRBD2	TRBV5-4	CASSPVAGGVQETQYF	TGTGCCAGCAGCCCCGTAGCGGGAGGAGTCCAAGAGACCCAGTACTTC
13	-	TRBJ2-1	TRBD1	TRBV6-6	CASSYDRADEQFF	TGTGCCAGCAGTTACGACAGGGCTGATGAGCAGTTCTTC
14	-	TRBJ2-7	-	TRBV9	CASSVEGTNYEQYF	TGTGCCAGCAGCGTAGAAGGGACAAACTACGAGCAGTACTTC
12	once	TRBJ2-7	-	TRBV11-2	CASFGASYEQYF	TGTGCCAGCTTCGGGGCCTCCTACGAGCAGTACTTC
14	-	TRBJ2-3	-	TRBV5-6	CASSFGGSTDTQYF	TGTGCCAGCAGCTTTGGGGGAAGCACAGATACGCAGTATTTT
15	few	TRBJ2-7	-	TRBV28	CASSLLGGLWYEQYF	TGTGCCAGCAGTTTATTAGGGGGGCTATGGTACGAGCAGTACTTC
14	-	TRBJ2-7	-	TRBV5-1	CASSLWGASYEQYF	TGCGCCAGCAGCTTGTGGGGGGCATCCTACGAGCAGTACTTC
15	-	TRBJ2-1	-	TRBV7-8	CASSLWGQIDNEQFF	TGTGCCAGCAGCTTATGGGGTCAGATCGACAATGAGCAGTTCTTC
17	-	TRBJ2-1	TRBD2	TRBV4-3	CASSQARREGHNNEQFF	TGCGCCAGCAGCCAAGCCAGGCGGGAGGGCCACAACAATGAGCAGTTCTTC
16	-	TRBJ2-5	-	TRBV27	CASSLRLAMGQETQYF	TGTGCCAGCAGTTTAAGGCTAGCGATGGGCCAAGAGACCCAGTACTTC
14	-	TRBJ2-6	-	TRBV6-4	CASSLLPGANVLTF	TGTGCCAGCAGTCTATTACCTGGGGCCAACGTCCTGACTTTC
14	-	TRBJ1-5	TRBD1	TRBV28	CASSGTGTNQPQHF	TGTGCCAGCAGTGGGACAGGGACCAATCAGCCCCAGCATTTT
13	-	TRBJ2-7	-	TRBV11-2	CASSFGGPYEQYF	TGTGCCAGCAGCTTTGGGGGACCCTACGAGCAGTACTTC
17	-	TRBJ2-1	-	TRBV19	CASSIVLGGPSYNEQFF	TGTGCCAGTAGTATAGTACTAGGCGGGCCCTCCTACAATGAGCAGTTCTTC
16	-	TRBJ1-4	TRBD1	TRBV7-2	CASSLGWTGGYEKLFF	TGTGCCAGCAGCTTAGGCTGGACAGGGGGTTATGAAAAACTGTTTTTT
15	-	TRBJ2-1	TRBD2	TRBV7-9	CASSLSGGLAGEQFF	TGTGCCAGCAGCTTAAGTGGGGGACTAGCGGGAGAGCAGTTCTTC
16	once	TRBJ1-2	-	TRBV7-2	CASSPSAGTPNYGYTF	TGTGCCAGCAGCCCGTCGGCAGGGACTCCTAACTATGGCTACACCTTC
14	-	TRBJ2-7	-	TRBV28	CASRSTLNFPEQYF	TGTGCCAGCAGGTCGACCCTAAATTTCCCCGAGCAGTACTTC
14	-	TRBJ2-7	-	TRBV29-1	CSVTGPRSSYEQYF	TGCAGCGTCACCGGGCCGAGGAGCTCCTACGAGCAGTACTTC
12	-	TRBJ1-4	-	TRBV5-1	CASSAGGEKLFF	TGCGCCAGCAGCGCCGGGGGTGAAAAACTGTTTTTT
14	-	TRBJ1-4	-	TRBV4-3	CASSQGGTGEKLFF	TGCGCCAGCAGCCAAGGGGGCACGGGTGAAAAACTGTTTTTT
18	-	TRBJ2-1	-	TRBV7-9	CASSLTGHSWGSYNEQFF	TGTGCCAGCAGCTTAACCGGACACTCCTGGGGGTCCTACAATGAGCAGTTCTTC
18	-	TRBJ2-1	TRBD2	TRBV7-9	CASSLPEAGGGLYNEQFF	TGTGCCAGCAGCCTCCCGGAGGCGGGAGGCGGTCTCTACAATGAGCAGTTCTTC
15	-	TRBJ2-5	TRBD2	TRBV9	CASSGGLAGEETQYF	TGTGCCAGCAGCGGGGGACTAGCGGGAGAAGAGACCCAGTACTTC
16	-	TRBJ1-5	-	TRBV7-8	CASSIHRIYSNQPQHF	TGTGCCAGCAGCATCCACAGGATTTATAGCAATCAGCCCCAGCATTTT
13	once	TRBJ1-5	-	TRBV7-9	CASSFSWDQPQHF	TGTGCCAGCAGCTTCTCCTGGGATCAGCCCCAGCATTTT
15	once	TRBJ2-7	TRBD2	TRBV9	CASTEGLAGTGEQYF	TGTGCCAGCACCGAAGGGCTAGCGGGAACGGGCGAGCAGTACTTC
15	-	TRBJ2-7	TRBD1	TRBV9	CASSAADRVPYEQYF	TGTGCCAGCAGCGCAGCAGACAGGGTTCCCTACGAGCAGTACTTC
14	once	TRBJ2-1	TRBD2	TRBV27	CASREREWNQEQFF	TGTGCCAGCAGGGAGCGGGAGTGGAATCAAGAGCAGTTCTTC
15	once	TRBJ2-7	TRBD2	TRBV5-4	CASSHGLAGSYEQYF	TGTGCCAGCAGTCACGGACTAGCGGGATCCTACGAGCAGTACTTC
14	-	TRBJ1-1	-	TRBV19	CASSTLGLNTEAFF	TGTGCCAGTAGTACCCTGGGATTGAACACTGAAGCTTTCTTT
15	-	TRBJ1-1	TRBD1	TRBV28	CASSTRQGMDTEAFF	TGTGCCAGCAGTACCCGACAGGGGATGGACACTGAAGCTTTCTTT
17	-	TRBJ2-5	TRBD2	TRBV14	CASSLNGLAMYQETQYF	TGTGCCAGCAGCCTTAATGGACTAGCTATGTACCAAGAGACCCAGTACTTC
13	-	TRBJ1-3	-	TRBV2	CASTGGWGNTIYF	TGTGCCAGCACAGGAGGTTGGGGAAACACCATATATTTT
13	once	TRBJ2-7	TRBD1	TRBV29-1	CSVLTGNSYEQYF	TGCAGCGTCTTGACAGGGAACTCCTACGAGCAGTACTTC
14	-	TRBJ2-3	-	TRBV14	CASSQEGSGDTQYF	TGTGCCAGCAGCCAAGAAGGAAGCGGAGATACGCAGTATTTT
14	-	TRBJ1-1	-	TRBV15	CATSSWDKGTEAFF	TGTGCCACCAGTTCGTGGGATAAGGGGACTGAAGCTTTCTTT